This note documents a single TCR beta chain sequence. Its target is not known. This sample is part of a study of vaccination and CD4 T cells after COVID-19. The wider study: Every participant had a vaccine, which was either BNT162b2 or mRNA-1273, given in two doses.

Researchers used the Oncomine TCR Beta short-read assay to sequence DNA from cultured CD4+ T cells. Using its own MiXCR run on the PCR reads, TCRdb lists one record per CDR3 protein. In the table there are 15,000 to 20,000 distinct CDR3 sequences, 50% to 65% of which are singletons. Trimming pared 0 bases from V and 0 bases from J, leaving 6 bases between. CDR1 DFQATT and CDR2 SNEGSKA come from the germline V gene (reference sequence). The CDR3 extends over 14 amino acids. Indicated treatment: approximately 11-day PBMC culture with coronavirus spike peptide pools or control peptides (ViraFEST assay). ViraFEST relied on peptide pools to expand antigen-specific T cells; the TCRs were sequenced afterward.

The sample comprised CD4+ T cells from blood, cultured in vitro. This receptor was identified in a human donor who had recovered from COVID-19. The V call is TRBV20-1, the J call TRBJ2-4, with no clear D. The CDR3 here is CSARDSLAKNIQYF. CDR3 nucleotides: TGCAGTGCTAGAGACTCCCTAGCCAAAAACATTCAGTACTTC.